This TCR beta chain was recovered during a study of response to subunit inactivated influenza vaccine. TCRdb re-analysed the RT-PCR reads in MiXCR, keeping a single row per CDR3 protein. The table records hundreds of thousands of distinct CDR3 sequences, roughly 13% of them present only once. This clonotype has more than one count but fewer than ten. This material consisted of PBMCs from blood, taken roughly 48 days after vaccination. This receptor was taken from a man aged 50-60 years who received an inactivated influenza vaccine.

CDR3 sequence: CASSPTSGRADEQFF. The CDR3 DNA is TGCGCCAGCAGCCCGACTAGCGGGAGGGCCGATGAGCAGTTCTTC. The chain combines TRBV4-3 with TRBJ2-1; TRBD2 matches at 14 bases. V shed 4 bases, J shed 8 bases, and the junction held 4 bases outside the gene matches. CDR3 length equals 15 residues. The germline CDR1 and CDR2 sequences are LGHNA and YSLEER.